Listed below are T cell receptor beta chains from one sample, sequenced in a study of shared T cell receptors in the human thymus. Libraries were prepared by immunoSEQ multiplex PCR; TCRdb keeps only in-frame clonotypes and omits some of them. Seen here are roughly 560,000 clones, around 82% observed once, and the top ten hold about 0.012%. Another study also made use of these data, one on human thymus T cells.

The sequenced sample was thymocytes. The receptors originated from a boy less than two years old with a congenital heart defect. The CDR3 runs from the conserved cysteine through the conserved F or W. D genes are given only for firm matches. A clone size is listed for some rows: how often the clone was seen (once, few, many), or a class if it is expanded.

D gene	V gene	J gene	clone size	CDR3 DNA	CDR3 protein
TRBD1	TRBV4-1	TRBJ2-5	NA	TGCGCCAGCAGCCAAGGCTTGCGGCAGGGGGCGCCAGTGGAACAAGAGACCCAGTACTTC	CASSQGLRQGAPVEQETQYF
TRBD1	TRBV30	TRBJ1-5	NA	TGTGCCACGGGCGGGACAGCTAATCAGCCCCAGCATTTT	CATGGTANQPQHF
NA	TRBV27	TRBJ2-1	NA	TGTGCCTCCCTAGCCCATTTTGCGAGCTCCTACAATGAGCAGTTCTTC	CASLAHFASSYNEQFF
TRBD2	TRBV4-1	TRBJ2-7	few	TGCGCCAGCAGCCAAGAGGTCCTGACTAGCGGGATGTCACATTTCACCTACGAGCAGTACTTC	CASSQEVLTSGMSHFTYEQYF
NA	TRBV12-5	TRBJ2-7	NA	TGTGCTAGTGGTTCCCGGGAACAGCCAACCTACGAGCAGTACTTC	CASGSREQPTYEQYF
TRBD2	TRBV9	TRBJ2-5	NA	TGTGCCAGCAGCCTTGGACTAGCTGTAGAGACCCAGTACTTC	CASSLGLAVETQYF
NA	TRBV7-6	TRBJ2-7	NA	TGTGCCAGCAGCTCGAGATTCGGAGGCCCCTACGAGCAGTACTTC	CASSSRFGGPYEQYF
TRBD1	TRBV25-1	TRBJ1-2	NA	TGTGCCAGCAGTGGACAGGGGTCTGGCTACACCTTC	CASSGQGSGYTF
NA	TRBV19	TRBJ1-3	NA	TGTGTCCTACCTAGCTCTGGAAACACCATATATTTT	CVLPSSGNTIYF
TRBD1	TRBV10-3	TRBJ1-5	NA	TGTGCCATCAGCCCTGGACAGGGGAGTGGTAATCAGCCCCAGCATTTT	CAISPGQGSGNQPQHF
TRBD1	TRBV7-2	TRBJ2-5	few	TGTGCCAGCAGCACAAAGCCGGGACAGGGGGCGCCCCAAGAGACCCAGTACTTC	CASSTKPGQGAPQETQYF
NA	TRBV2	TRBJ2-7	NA	TGTGCCAGCAGTGAAAGGGGCCTGGGCGAGCAGTACTTC	CASSERGLGEQYF
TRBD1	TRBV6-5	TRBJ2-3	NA	TGTGCCAGCAGTCACCAGGGACAGGACACAGATACGCAGTATTTT	CASSHQGQDTDTQYF
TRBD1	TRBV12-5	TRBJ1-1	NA	TGTGCTAGTGCTGATCCAGGGGGCGGCGGGACTGAAGCTTTCTTT	CASADPGGGGTEAFF
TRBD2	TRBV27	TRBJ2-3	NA	TGTGCCGGGAAGACTAGCGGGAGACCAGATACGCAGTATTTT	CAGKTSGRPDTQYF
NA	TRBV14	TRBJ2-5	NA	TGTGCCAGCAGCCCCTTCCCCCGACAGATTTCAGAGACCCAGTACTTC	CASSPFPRQISETQYF
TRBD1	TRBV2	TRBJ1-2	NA	TGTGCCAGCAGTTCCCAGATCACCACGGGACAGGGGCACTATGGCTACACCTTC	CASSSQITTGQGHYGYTF
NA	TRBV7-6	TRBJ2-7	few	TGTGCCAGCAGCGGGCCTGTTAGGGCAGGGGCTTACTACGAGCAGTACTTC	CASSGPVRAGAYYEQYF
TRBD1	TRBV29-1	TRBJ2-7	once	TGCAGCGTGGCCGGGACAGGTCTCTACGAGCAGTACTTC	CSVAGTGLYEQYF
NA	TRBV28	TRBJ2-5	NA	TGTGCCAGCAGCTATAAAGAGACCCAGTACTTC	CASSYKETQYF
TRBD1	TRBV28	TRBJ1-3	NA	TGTGCCAGCAGTTTACGGGAAGGGGGCGACTCTGGAAACACCATATATTTT	CASSLREGGDSGNTIYF
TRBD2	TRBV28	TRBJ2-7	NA	TGTGCCAGCAGTCCACTCTCGGGGGGGGAGCAGTACTTC	CASSPLSGGEQYF
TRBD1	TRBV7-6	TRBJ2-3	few	TGTGCCAGCAGCCAACTTCGACAGGGAGGCACAGATACGCAGTATTTT	CASSQLRQGGTDTQYF
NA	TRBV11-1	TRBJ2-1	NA	TGTGCCAGCAGCGGTAGGGGTGAGCAGTTCTTC	CASSGRGEQFF
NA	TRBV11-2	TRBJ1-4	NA	TGTGCCAGCAGCCAGGAGGGCAGGGTTGGGGAAAAACTGTTTTTT	CASSQEGRVGEKLFF
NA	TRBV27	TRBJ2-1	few	TGTGCCAGCAGTTTATGGGCGGACAAGGGTGAGCAGTTCTTC	CASSLWADKGEQFF
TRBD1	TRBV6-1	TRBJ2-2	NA	TGTGCCAGCAGTGCACCACCGGGACAGGGCCACACCGGGGAGCTGTTTTTT	CASSAPPGQGHTGELFF